This TCR beta chain emerged from a study of T cells in Graves' hyperthyroidism and ophthalmopathy. Ten or more counts support this clonotype. Germline V CDR1 and CDR2: DFQATT, SNEGSKA (reference sequence). This CDR3 spans 13 amino acids. Trimming took 6 bases from V and 5 from J, leaving 11 bases between them. The CDR3 regions of TCR beta were amplified from RNA transcripts. Using the HTBI primer set, a first-round RT-PCR was run on the TCR CDR3. Via MiXCR, TCRdb re-called the multiplex PCR reads, giving one row per CDR3 protein. The table records a few hundred thousand distinct CDR3 sequences, about a sixth of them present only once.

The sample consisted of blood. The chain carries TRBV20-1 and TRBJ1-6, with D unclear. This receptor was taken from a young woman with Graves' hyperthyroidism. CDR3 sequence: CSAVTGDNSPLHF. The CDR3 region has the DNA TGCAGTGCAGTCACCGGGGATAATTCACCCCTCCACTTT.